This T cell receptor (beta chain) was recovered during a study of blood T cell repertoires in COVID-19. Study as a whole: Some COVID-19 samples were acute and others convalescent; all came from the United States, Italy and Spain. Sources were T cells, B-cell-depleted T cells, or PBMCs; the material itself was cDNA or gDNA.

The V gene lost 5 bases and the J gene lost 0 bases, with 8 bases spanning the gap. Germline values: CDR1 ENHRY, CDR2 SYGVKD. The CDR3 contains 14 residues. This clone appeared once. Methods used by the authors: Amplification of reference gene primers was used by the study to estimate nucleated cell counts. Profiling relied on immunoSEQ multiplex PCR, and the TCRdb table lists in-frame clones only, not all of them. From that table come the V and J calls and clone size; the DNA was used to work out D and trimming. The repertoire holds 200,000 to 250,000 clones, with 84% as singletons. V is TRBV10-3 and J is TRBJ2-1; unclear D gene. The receptor's source is a woman aged 60-75 years who had recovered from COVID-19. The material sequenced was peripheral blood. The CDR3 sequence is CAISLESSYNEQFF. For the CDR3, the DNA is TGTGCCATCAGTTTAGAGAGCTCCTACAATGAGCAGTTCTTC.